The 4 T cell receptor beta chains reported below all come from one sample, sequenced in a study of T cells after yellow fever vaccination. TCRdb fed the 5' RACE reads into MiXCR, producing one record per CDR3 protein. The repertoire consists of some 600,000 distinct CDR3 sequences, with about 17% occurring once and the leading ten covering roughly 17%. Sample: PBMCs, taken around 5 days after the first yellow fever vaccination. Receptors originate from a young man who received the YFV17D yellow fever vaccine.

This clonotype was seen many times. V usage is TRBV7-9 and J usage is TRBJ1-2; 7 nucleotides align to TRBD1. Per germline, CDR1 SEHNR and CDR2 FQNEAQ (reference sequence). Trimming removed 5 bases from V and 4 bases from J; junction bases left unmatched: 4. This CDR3 has 13 residues. In DNA form, the CDR3 reads TGTGCCAGCAGCGTAGGGACAGCCTATGGCTACACCTTC. This codes for CASSVGTAYGYTF.

The J gene is TRBJ2-5, the V gene TRBV3-1; D not certain. The V end lost 1 base, the J end lost 2 bases, and 8 bases lay between the germline ends. The CDR3 runs 14 residues. The germline gives CDR1 LGHDT, CDR2 YNNKEL (reference sequence). The DNA for the CDR3 is TGTGCCAGCAGCCAAGTCGTGGAGCAAGAGACCCAGTACTTC. This codes for CASSQVVEQETQYF.

This clonotype has ten or more counts. The CDR3 here is CASSSRSYEQYF. In DNA, the CDR3 is TGTGCCAGCAGCTCCAGGAGCTACGAGCAGTACTTC. This rearrangement joins TRBV7-9 to TRBJ2-7; D is unresolved. This CDR3 is built from 12 residues. Germline CDR1 reads SEHNR; CDR2 reads FQNEAQ (reference sequence). The V gene lost 4 bases and the J gene lost 3 bases, with 7 bases spanning the gap.

This clonotype was picked up a small number of times. The CDR3 bases are TGTGCCACCAGTGCTGCCAGCTCCTACAATGAGCAGTTCTTC. Residues: CATSAASSYNEQFF. The chain couples TRBV24-1 to TRBJ2-1, with D unclear. Germline V gene lookup returns CDR1 KGHDR and CDR2 SFDVKD. V lost 5 bases, J lost 0 bases, and 7 bases lay in between. This CDR3 has 14 amino acids.